This T cell receptor beta chain originates from a study of T cells after posttransplantation cyclophosphamide (dated by TCRdb to the mid-2010s). Background for the entire study: Using TRB sequencing, the study followed how the T cell repertoire rebuilt after myeloablative bone marrow transplantation with posttransplantation cyclophosphamide given as GVHD prophylaxis. Up to 3 additional blood samples from 2 to 5.2 years after transplant were also TRB-sequenced in 3 patients, as was pretransplant blood from 4 patients. TRB sequencing was performed on blood from all 35 or so PTCy patients with 1-year posttransplant specimens. Public TRB sequences were queried against a database of over 3,000 sequences associated with responses to pathogens, tumor antigens, self-antigens and alloantigens. Samples from 30 to 40 PTCy-treated patients and approximately 15 related bone marrow donors of those patients were subjected to antigen receptor sequencing. TRA and TRB clonality were tightly correlated in several samples, so subsequent TCR analyses focused on TRB only. Paper-wide results and their limitations: The TRB repertoires of T cells infiltrating skin or GI tract showed only limited overlap with the TRB repertoires of T cells in blood. Donor-recipient similarity was low at 1-2 months but rose over the first year, and later blood repertoires were often dominated by donor CD8+ memory clones. Across the approximately 42 patients, TRB clonality was highly associated with recipient CMV seropositivity and CMV reactivation, and diversity with PTCy was similar to that in the CNI/methotrexate controls.

Ends trimmed: V by 1 base, J by 3 bases; bases unmatched to a gene: 4. From the cysteine through the phenylalanine, the CDR3 covers 16 amino acids. Only CDR3 DNA is held: 48 bases, read in frame from base 1. The germline V gene gives CDR1 as LGHNA and CDR2 as YNFKEQ. This clone was found many times. What antigen it recognizes has not been identified. Base qualities are not provided; no much larger clone lies one nucleotide away. TRB sequencing was run on genomic DNA with either the immunoSEQ assay at survey resolution or the hsTCRB kit. The paper's data handling went like this. The immunoSEQ software handled initial read processing, and the LymphoSeq R package was used for repertoire analyses. Clonality was calculated as 1 minus normalized Shannon entropy, and the Gini coefficient was also calculated for each TRB dataset. To infer phenotypes in unsorted samples, TRB sequences from sorted subsets of the recipient or donor were mapped onto unsorted samples from the same recipient. Drawn from immuneACCESS, this table holds only the in-frame rearrangements with V and J called that TCRdb kept. Clones are partly lost; checked studies trace under half to an unresolved V gene and leave the rest unexplained. For V, J and clone size, that table is used; D and trimming come from the DNA. Listed for this sample are about 36,000 clones, none observed only a single time. 0.95% to 1.5% of the sample rests with the top ten.

On the day of marrow donation, related bone marrow donors gave peripheral blood samples. Peripheral blood and bone marrow mononuclear cells were isolated by Ficoll-Hypaque density centrifugation and were cryopreserved. Rearrangement joined TRBV4-2 to TRBJ1-5, with 9 bases aligning to TRBD1. The receptor was isolated from a girl aged 5-17 years in good health, CMV-negative, and a related stem cell transplant donor. The sample comprised PBMCs. The CDR3 in this case is CASSQAQGADNQPQHF. The nucleotide sequence reads TGTGCCAGCAGCCAAGCACAGGGGGCGGACAATCAGCCCCAGCATTTT.